This TCR beta chain was captured in a study of beta chain features in type 1 diabetes. Study in general: Regarding age, gender and cell yields, patients proved similar to healthy donors.

The entirety of the isolated RNA underwent reverse transcription, so expressed TCRB transcripts were sequenced. The repertoire was sequenced with immunoSEQ multiplex PCR; TCRdb's copy has only in-frame clones and lacks some. The table shows fewer than 400,000 clones, with roughly 8% occurring only once. Study results and caveats: People with Type 1 diabetes carried modestly yet significantly shorter TCRB CDR3s in all four CD4+ subsets.

The CDR3 consists of 18 residues. Trimming took off 0 bases at V and 0 bases at J, with 15 bases between the two ends. Germline values: CDR1 LGHNA, CDR2 YNFKEQ. This clone was detected a few times. The antigen is unknown. The source of this sequence is a woman aged 18 to 35 in good health. The specimen was central memory CD4+ T cells from blood. The chain has TRBV4-2 and TRBJ1-3, with D uncertain. The CDR3 is CASSQDFIGRYSGNTIYF. The CDR3 DNA follows: TGTGCCAGCAGCCAAGATTTTATAGGACGCTACTCTGGAAACACCATATATTTT.